This T cell receptor (beta chain) is from a study of blood T cell repertoires in COVID-19. Study-wide background: PBMCs, B-cell-depleted T cells, or T cells provided the cDNA or gDNA that made up the material.

The CDR3 contains 12 residues. The germline V gene has CDR1 MDHEN and CDR2 SYDVKM. V shed 7 bases, J shed 3 bases, and the junction held 3 bases outside the gene matches. Authors' analysis steps: Amplification of reference gene primers provided the estimated nucleated cell counts. The protocol was immunoSEQ multiplex PCR, while the TCRdb copy is restricted to in-frame clones and leaves out a portion. Clone size and V and J calls were adopted from that table, with D and trimming inferred from the DNA. Of about 90,000 clones in the sample, about 80% were seen once. In this sample, this clone turned up once.

Source material: peripheral blood. V and J are TRBV28 and TRBJ2-7, with 7 bases lining up with TRBD2. The receptor comes from an older woman with acute or convalescent COVID-19. This CDR3 is CASNRGSYEQYF. In nucleotides, the CDR3 is TGTGCCAGCAATCGCGGGAGCTACGAGCAGTACTTC.